These T cell receptor beta chains were read from a single sample in a study of shared clonotypes between healthy human individuals. Sequencing was performed with immunoSEQ multiplex PCR; in TCRdb, only in-frame clones are kept and a portion is missing. Of about 79,000 clones in the sample, under 65% were seen once. Sample: memory CD8+ T cells sorted from blood. The receptors were gathered from a man younger than 40 in good health. CDR3s include the opening cysteine and the closing phenylalanine or tryptophan. A D gene is named only where the DNA matches it firmly. Size is stated for part of the rows, as once, few or many counts, or as a class when the clone is expanded.

TRBJ2-1 | TRBV7-9 | once | . | CASSYYNEQFF | TGTGCCAGCAGCTATTACAATGAGCAGTTCTTC
TRBJ2-1 | TRBV11-2 | . | . | CASSWLRGAGEQFF | TGTGCCAGCAGCTGGCTCCGCGGCGCGGGTGAGCAGTTCTTC
TRBJ1-1 | TRBV16 | many | . | CASSHFAEAFF | TGTGCCAGCAGCCATTTCGCTGAAGCTTTCTTT
TRBJ2-5 | TRBV13 | . | TRBD2 | CASRLAEGRETQYF | TGTGCCAGCAGACTAGCGGAGGGACGAGAGACCCAGTACTTC
TRBJ1-4 | TRBV6-6 | . | . | CASSLDSSTNEKLFF | TGTGCCAGCAGCTTGGACAGTTCAACTAATGAAAAACTGTTTTTT
TRBJ1-4 | TRBV27 | . | . | CASSLFLAEGGGKLFF | TGTGCCAGCAGTTTATTTCTCGCGGAGGGTGGGGGAAAACTGTTTTTT
TRBJ1-2 | TRBV7-9 | few | . | CASSSGQTEFYYGYTF | TGTGCCAGCAGCTCAGGGCAGACAGAGTTTTACTATGGCTACACCTTC
TRBJ2-7 | TRBV7-2 | . | . | CASSFGTDLEQYF | TGTGCCAGCAGCTTTGGGACCGACCTCGAGCAGTACTTC
TRBJ2-7 | TRBV7-9 | few | . | CASSLPQQPYEQYF | TGTGCCAGCAGCCTTCCCCAACAACCCTACGAGCAGTACTTC
TRBJ1-1 | TRBV7-3 | many | . | CASSPSAGTEAFF | TGTGCCAGCAGCCCGAGCGCGGGCACTGAAGCTTTCTTT
TRBJ2-2 | TRBV7-9 | . | . | CASSLGTSGELFF | TGTGCCAGCAGCTTAGGAACTAGCGGGGAGCTGTTTTTT
TRBJ2-2 | TRBV4-3 | . | . | CASRLVGHTGELFF | TGCGCCAGCAGATTAGTGGGGCACACCGGGGAGCTGTTTTTT
TRBJ1-1 | TRBV6-6 | . | TRBD1 | CASSNTGGTEAFF | TGTGCCAGCAGCAATACAGGGGGCACTGAAGCTTTCTTT
TRBJ2-7 | TRBV4-3 | few | TRBD1 | CASSHGTGSHEQYF | TGCGCCAGCAGCCATGGGACAGGGAGCCACGAGCAGTACTTC
TRBJ1-4 | TRBV27 | few | TRBD1 | CASRVGGGGEKLFF | TGTGCCAGCAGAGTAGGGGGCGGCGGTGAAAAACTGTTTTTT
TRBJ2-3 | TRBV9 | . | . | CASSVGTVSTDTQYF | TGTGCCAGCAGCGTCGGAACAGTAAGCACAGATACGCAGTATTTT
TRBJ1-5 | TRBV10-2 | . | . | CASSESPGNSNQPQHF | TGCGCCAGCAGTGAGTCACCGGGGAATAGCAATCAGCCCCAGCATTTT
TRBJ2-5 | TRBV5-1 | . | TRBD1 | CASSTGQGVETQYF | TGCGCCAGCAGCACGGGACAGGGTGTTGAGACCCAGTACTTC
TRBJ2-1 | TRBV4-3 | many | . | CASSQDQEKVYNEQFF | TGCGCCAGCAGCCAAGATCAAGAGAAGGTTTACAATGAGCAGTTCTTC
TRBJ2-2 | TRBV27 | . | . | CASSPPGAELFF | TGTGCCAGCAGTCCCCCCGGGGCCGAGCTGTTTTTT
TRBJ2-1 | TRBV6-1 | few | . | CASIAIDRGYNEQFF | TGTGCCAGCATTGCCATAGACCGAGGATACAATGAGCAGTTCTTC
TRBJ2-2 | TRBV10-1 | once | TRBD1 | CASSEGTANTGELFF | TGCGCCAGCAGTGAAGGGACAGCGAACACCGGGGAGCTGTTTTTT
TRBJ2-7 | TRBV25-1 | . | . | CASRQTSNEQYF | TGTGCCAGCAGGCAAACCAGTAACGAGCAGTACTTC
TRBJ2-2 | TRBV12-2 | . | . | CASRSHPGRGLDTGELFF | TGTGCAAGTCGCTCACACCCCGGCAGGGGGCTCGACACCGGGGAGCTGTTTTTT
TRBJ2-1 | TRBV10-1 | . | TRBD2 | CASSDTGLAGVRSYNEQFF | TGCGCCAGCAGTGACACTGGACTAGCGGGAGTGCGCTCCTACAATGAGCAGTTCTTC
TRBJ1-2 | TRBV4-3 | . | TRBD1 | CASSAGTATNYGYTF | TGCGCCAGCAGCGCCGGGACAGCTACTAACTATGGCTACACCTTC
TRBJ2-4 | TRBV29-1 | . | . | CSVEDPLGDNNIQYF | TGCAGCGTTGAAGACCCACTGGGGGACAATAACATTCAGTACTTC
TRBJ2-5 | TRBV11-2 | . | . | CASSLDGFVPSGTQYF | TGTGCCAGCAGCTTAGATGGTTTCGTCCCAAGCGGGACCCAGTACTTC
TRBJ2-3 | TRBV7-9 | few | . | CASSLGTASTDTQYF | TGTGCCAGCAGCTTAGGGACAGCTAGCACAGATACGCAGTATTTT
TRBJ1-5 | TRBV6-1 | . | . | CASSEGAGLNQPQHF | TGTGCCAGCAGTGAAGGGGCAGGGCTCAATCAGCCCCAGCATTTT
TRBJ1-5 | TRBV11-2 | few | TRBD1 | CASTLDRDNQPQHF | TGTGCCAGCACATTAGACAGGGACAATCAGCCCCAGCATTTT
TRBJ1-5 | TRBV25-1 | . | . | CASSAATGSNQPQHF | TGTGCCAGCAGTGCCGCGACAGGTTCTAATCAGCCCCAGCATTTT
TRBJ1-1 | TRBV11-2 | . | . | CASSRGQPNTEAFF | TGTGCCAGCAGCAGGGGTCAACCTAACACTGAAGCTTTCTTT
TRBJ2-7 | TRBV14 | . | TRBD1 | CASSRRDRSHEQYF | TGTGCCAGCAGCCGGAGGGACAGGTCCCACGAGCAGTACTTC
TRBJ1-2 | TRBV7-9 | . | . | CASSLEADGGYTF | TGTGCCAGCAGCTTAGAGGCGGACGGCGGCTACACCTTC
TRBJ2-5 | TRBV29-1 | . | . | CSVEEGDYYGETQYF | TGCAGCGTTGAAGAAGGTGATTACTACGGGGAGACCCAGTACTTC